The TCR beta chain described here comes from a study of cytomegalovirus exposure and HLA in healthy donors. The germline V gene has CDR1 SGHRS and CDR2 YFSETQ. Unmatched junction bases numbered 6, after V lost 4 bases and J lost 2 bases. The CDR3 spans 15 residues. PCR primers comprised 60 Vbeta and 13 Jbeta primers. Repertoires were generated with immunoSEQ multiplex PCR, while TCRdb's copy carries only in-frame clones and drops some. The data show 100,000 or so clones, 65% seen once. The V call is TRBV5-1, the J call TRBJ2-3, with 8 bases aligning to TRBD2. This receptor was obtained from a man aged 25 to 40 in good health and CMV-seropositive. The sample consisted of PBMCs. DNA of the CDR3: TGCGCCAGCAGCCCAACTAGCGGTTTCACAGATACGCAGTATTTT. Protein: CASSPTSGFTDTQYF.